A selection of T cell receptor beta chains follows, all from one sample in a study of CD8 T cells in ankylosing spondylitis. One entry per CDR3 protein, called by TCRdb with MiXCR from the 5' RACE reads. Counted here are 150,000 to 200,000 distinct CDR3 sequences, around 13% occurring once; the ten biggest clones make up about 10%. Source material: blood, either unsorted or a sorted T cell fraction (not recorded which). The receptors derive from a female donor with ankylosing spondylitis or in good health (not recorded which). Both conserved end residues are part of each CDR3. D genes are given only for firm matches. The size entry is marked missing in some rows and otherwise reads once, few, many or a size class.

d_call	v_call	clone_size	j_call	cdr3_nt	cdr3_aa
TRBD1	TRBV13	many	TRBJ2-1	TGTGCCAGCAGCTTCGGGACAGCCCACAATGAGCAGTTCTTC	CASSFGTAHNEQFF
-	TRBV30	-	TRBJ2-1	TGTGCCTGGAGTGGACTAGGAAAGCAGTTCTTC	CAWSGLGKQFF
-	TRBV7-8	few	TRBJ2-1	TGTGCCGTAGGCCGGAGCTCCTACAATGAGCAGTTCTTC	CAVGRSSYNEQFF
-	TRBV7-2	many	TRBJ2-3	TGTGCCAGCAGTTTTTCGGCAGATACGCAGTATTTT	CASSFSADTQYF
-	TRBV19	-	TRBJ1-4	TGTGCCAGTAGTCCCGGTGCCCGGGGAGAAAAACTGTTTTTT	CASSPGARGEKLFF
-	TRBV20-1	many	TRBJ1-1	TGCAGTGCCGGGCGGGGGGGCAGTGAAGCTTTCTTT	CSAGRGGSEAFF
TRBD2	TRBV5-1	many	TRBJ2-1	TGCGCCAGCAGCCCCGTAGCGGGAGTAATGAATGAGCAGTTCTTC	CASSPVAGVMNEQFF
-	TRBV5-1	few	TRBJ2-1	TGCGCCAGCAGCTTGCCCGGGGTGGATGAGCAGTTCTTC	CASSLPGVDEQFF
-	TRBV12-3/TRBV12-4	many	TRBJ1-4	TGTGCCAGCAGTTCGAGGGATCTCAAAGGTGAAAAACTGTTTTTT	CASSSRDLKGEKLFF
-	TRBV5-5	-	TRBJ2-7	TGTGCCAGCAGCCCACAGGCTTCCTACGAGCAGTACTTC	CASSPQASYEQYF
-	TRBV5-1	many	TRBJ2-7	TGCGCCAGCAGCTTGGATCCGGGGGCCGAGCAGTACTTC	CASSLDPGAEQYF
-	TRBV5-4	few	TRBJ2-1	TGTGCCAGCAGTCCCGATAGCGACCACAATGAGCAGTTCTTC	CASSPDSDHNEQFF
TRBD1	TRBV5-1	many	TRBJ2-2	TGCGCCAGCAGCTCCGGGACAGGGGTCACCGGGGAGCTGTTTTTT	CASSSGTGVTGELFF
-	TRBV11-2	few	TRBJ2-2	TGTGCCAGCAGCTCGATTAAGGGCCCCGCAGGACTGGGCCGCACCGGGGAGCTGTTTTTT	CASSSIKGPAGLGRTGELFF
TRBD2	TRBV20-1	-	TRBJ2-1	TGCAGTGCTAGAGCCGAGACTAGCGGCAATGAGCAGTTCTTC	CSARAETSGNEQFF
TRBD2	TRBV20-1	many	TRBJ2-1	TGCAGTGTGGTCCAGCGGGAGCGTGATGAGCAGTTCTTC	CSVVQRERDEQFF
-	TRBV29-1	many	TRBJ2-7	TGCAGCGTTGAACCCCTGGACACCACCTACGAGCAGTACTTC	CSVEPLDTTYEQYF
-	TRBV9	many	TRBJ2-1	TGTGCCAGCAGCGGCGGGATGTCTTACAATGAGCAGTTCTTC	CASSGGMSYNEQFF
-	TRBV18	-	TRBJ2-7	TGTGCCAGCTCACCGCGGACGGCCAAAGGGTTCGAGCAGTACTTC	CASSPRTAKGFEQYF
-	TRBV20-1	few	TRBJ2-7	TGCAGTGCGAGAGAAACAGGGAACTCCTACGAGCAGTACTTC	CSARETGNSYEQYF
-	TRBV7-2	many	TRBJ1-4	TGTGCCAGCAGCTTAGGTCCCAGGCCAAATGAAAAACTGTTTTTT	CASSLGPRPNEKLFF
TRBD1	TRBV27	many	TRBJ1-1	TGTGCCAGCAGTTCTCTGACAGGGGATGGCACTGAAGCTTTCTTT	CASSSLTGDGTEAFF
TRBD1	TRBV5-1	many	TRBJ2-3	TGCGCCAGCAGCATTCCCGGGACAGGGAACACAGATACGCAGTATTTT	CASSIPGTGNTDTQYF
-	TRBV20-1	many	TRBJ2-2	TGCAGTGCTAGAGATAGGTGGGCGAACACCGGGGAGCTGTTTTTT	CSARDRWANTGELFF
-	TRBV11-1	few	TRBJ2-7	TGTGCCAGCAGCTTAGACATCCTTCCGGGACGCTTAAGGGGGGAGCAGTACTTC	CASSLDILPGRLRGEQYF
-	TRBV2	many	TRBJ1-5	TGTGCCAGCAGTGACCACAGAGGTAGCAATCAGCCCCAGCATTTT	CASSDHRGSNQPQHF
TRBD1	TRBV7-8	-	TRBJ2-7	TGTGCCAGCAGCTTGACAGGGGGAGGAAGCTACGAGCAGTACTTC	CASSLTGGGSYEQYF
TRBD1	TRBV11-3	once	TRBJ1-6	TGTGCCAGCAGCCCAAGGGACAGGGTGAATTCACCCCTCCACTTT	CASSPRDRVNSPLHF
-	TRBV12-3/TRBV12-4	few	TRBJ1-5	TGTGCCAGCAGCCTGACGGGGGAGGGTCAGCCCCAGCATTTT	CASSLTGEGQPQHF
-	TRBV4-3	many	TRBJ1-4	TGCGCCAGCAGTCGGGGGGCGGATGCAACTAATGAAAAACTGTTTTTT	CASSRGADATNEKLFF
-	TRBV6-5	many	TRBJ1-1	TGTGCCAGCAGTTACAAGGTTGGGGGCACTGAAGCTTTCTTT	CASSYKVGGTEAFF
TRBD1	TRBV2	-	TRBJ2-1	TGTGCCAGCAGTGAACGGGACAGGGGGACTTATCACTACAATGAGCAGTTCTTC	CASSERDRGTYHYNEQFF